Ten or more counts support the clone carrying this TCR beta chain. This sample stems from a study of CD8+CD57+ T cells in acquired aplastic anemia. Overall study: The sorted CD4+ and CD8+ cells yielded an average roughly 3 ug of DNA.

The study profiled TCR beta VDJ and CDR3 using genomic DNA as template. TCRdb called the reads again in MiXCR, with one record for every CDR3 protein. The table has under 150,000 distinct CDR3 sequences, approximately 36% seen once. Trimming removed 0 bases at V and 2 bases at J, with 11 bases between. CDR1 and CDR2 from the germline V gene are SGHRS and YFSETQ. The CDR3 sequence is 15 residues long. All sequencing subjects had displayed CD8+CD57+ cell expansion on flow cytometry. The specimen sequenced was sorted CD4+, CD8+, or CD8+CD57+ T cells (not recorded which) from PBMCs. The TCR was taken from a human donor with aplastic anemia. The V call is TRBV5-1, the J call TRBJ2-5; maybe TRBD2 (6 bases). The CDR3 bases are TGCGCCAGCAGCTTGGCGGGGGTTCTTCAAGAGACCCAGTACTTC. It is translated as CASSLAGVLQETQYF. The variable domain in full, completed from reference TRBV5-1 and TRBJ2-5, reads KAGVTQTPRYLIKTRGQQVTLSCSPISGHRSVSWYQQTPGQGLQFLFEYFSETQRNKGNFPGRFSGRQFSNSRSEMNVSTLELGDSALYLCASSLAGVLQETQYFGPGTRLLVL.